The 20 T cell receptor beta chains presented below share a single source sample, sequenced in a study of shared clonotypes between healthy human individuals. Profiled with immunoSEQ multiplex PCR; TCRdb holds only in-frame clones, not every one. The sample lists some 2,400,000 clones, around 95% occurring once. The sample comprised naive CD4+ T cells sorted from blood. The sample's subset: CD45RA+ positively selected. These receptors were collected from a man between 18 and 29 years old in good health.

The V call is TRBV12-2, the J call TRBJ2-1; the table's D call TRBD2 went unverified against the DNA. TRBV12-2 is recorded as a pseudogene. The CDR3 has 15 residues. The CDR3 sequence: CASRSVTSGYNEQFF. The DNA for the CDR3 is TGTGCAAGTCGCTCTGTGACTAGCGGCTACAATGAGCAGTTCTTC.

The CDR3 spells CASTRADTQYF. The CDR3, as DNA: TGCGCCAGCACTAGAGCAGATACGCAGTATTTT. The chain recombines TRBV5-1 with TRBJ2-3, with no clear D. V shed 6 bases and J shed 4 bases, with 6 bases lying between them. The CDR3 contains 11 residues. The germline CDR1 and CDR2 sequences are SGHRS and YFSETQ.

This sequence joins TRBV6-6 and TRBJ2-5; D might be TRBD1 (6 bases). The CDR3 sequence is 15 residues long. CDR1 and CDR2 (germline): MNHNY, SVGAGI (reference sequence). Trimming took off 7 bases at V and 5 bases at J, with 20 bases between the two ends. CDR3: CASINDPGVSETQYF. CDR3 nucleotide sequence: TGTGCCAGCATAAACGACCCAGGGGTCAGCGAGACCCAGTACTTC.

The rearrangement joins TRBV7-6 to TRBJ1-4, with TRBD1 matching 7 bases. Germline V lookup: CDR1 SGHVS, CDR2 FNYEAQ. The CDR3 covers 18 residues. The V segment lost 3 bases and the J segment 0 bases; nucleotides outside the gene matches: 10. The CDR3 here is CASSFNRDSPATNEKLFF. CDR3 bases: TGTGCCAGCAGCTTTAACCGGGACAGCCCCGCAACTAATGAAAAACTGTTTTTT. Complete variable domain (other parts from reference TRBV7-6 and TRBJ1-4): GAGVSQSPRYKVTKRGQDVALRCDPISGHVSLYWYRQALGQGPEFLTYFNYEAQQDKSGLPNDRFSAERPEGSISTLTIQRTEQRDSAMYRCASSFNRDSPATNEKLFFGSGTQLSVL.

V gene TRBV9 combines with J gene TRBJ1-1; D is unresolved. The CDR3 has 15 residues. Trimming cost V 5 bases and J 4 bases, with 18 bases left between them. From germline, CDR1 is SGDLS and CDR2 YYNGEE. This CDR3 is CASSISQSGSTEAFF. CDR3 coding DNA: TGTGCCAGCAGTATTTCACAATCCGGTAGCACTGAAGCTTTCTTT. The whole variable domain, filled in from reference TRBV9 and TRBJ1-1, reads DSGVTQTPKHLITATGQRVTLRCSPRSGDLSVYWYQQSLDQGLQFLIQYYNGEERAKGNILERFSAQQFPDLHSELNLSSLELGDSALYFCASSISQSGSTEAFFGQGTRLTVV.

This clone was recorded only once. The CDR3 sequence: CAWSARGGASYEQYF. CDR3 sequence (DNA): TGTGCCTGGAGTGCCAGAGGGGGAGCGTCCTACGAGCAGTACTTC. V and J are TRBV30 and TRBJ2-7, with D possibly being TRBD1 (6 bases). The germline CDR1 and CDR2 sequences are GTSNPN and SVGIG (reference sequence). The V gene lost 1 base and the J gene lost 1 base, with 14 bases spanning the gap. This CDR3 spans 15 amino acids.

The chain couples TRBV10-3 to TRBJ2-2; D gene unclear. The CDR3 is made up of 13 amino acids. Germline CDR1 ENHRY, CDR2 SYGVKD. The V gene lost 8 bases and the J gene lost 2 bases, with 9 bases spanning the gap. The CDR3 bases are TGTGCCATCGCGCCCAGAAACACCGGGGAGCTGTTTTTT. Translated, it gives CAIAPRNTGELFF.

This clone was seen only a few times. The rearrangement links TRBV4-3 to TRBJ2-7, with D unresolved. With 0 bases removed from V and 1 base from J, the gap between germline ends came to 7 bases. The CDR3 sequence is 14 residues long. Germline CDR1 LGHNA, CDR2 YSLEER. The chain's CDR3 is CASSQDHGSYEQYF. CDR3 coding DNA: TGCGCCAGCAGCCAAGATCACGGATCCTACGAGCAGTACTTC.

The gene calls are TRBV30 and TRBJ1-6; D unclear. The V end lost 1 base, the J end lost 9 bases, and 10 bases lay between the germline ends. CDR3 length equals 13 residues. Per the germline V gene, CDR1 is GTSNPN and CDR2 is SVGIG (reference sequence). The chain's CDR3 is CAWSGSAGSPLHF. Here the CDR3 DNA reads TGTGCCTGGAGTGGTTCGGCTGGTTCACCCCTCCACTTT. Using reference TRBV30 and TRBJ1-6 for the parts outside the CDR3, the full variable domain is SQTIHQWPATLVQPVGSPLSLECTVEGTSNPNLYWYRQAAGRGLQLLFYSVGIGQISSEVPQNLSASRPQDRQFILSSKKLLLSDSGFYLCAWSGSAGSPLHFGNGTRLTVT.

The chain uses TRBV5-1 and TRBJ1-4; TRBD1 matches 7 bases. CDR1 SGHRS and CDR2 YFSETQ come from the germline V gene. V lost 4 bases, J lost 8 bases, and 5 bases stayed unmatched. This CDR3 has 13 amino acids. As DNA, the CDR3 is TGCGCCAGCAGCCCCGGACAGGAGGAAAAACTGTTTTTT. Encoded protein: CASSPGQEEKLFF.

CDR3 region: CAWSTGTSVNEQFF. DNA for the CDR3: TGTGCCTGGAGTACGGGGACTAGCGTAAATGAGCAGTTCTTC. This chain connects TRBV30 to TRBJ2-1; 10 bases align to TRBD2. The germline gives CDR1 GTSNPN, CDR2 SVGIG (reference sequence). V gave up 2 bases and J gave up 7 bases; unmatched junction bases: 5. The CDR3 is 14 amino acids.

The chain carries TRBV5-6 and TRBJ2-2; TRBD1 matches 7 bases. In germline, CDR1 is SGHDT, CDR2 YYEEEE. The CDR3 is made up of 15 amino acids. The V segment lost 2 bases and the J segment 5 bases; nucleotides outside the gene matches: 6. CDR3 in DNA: TGTGCCAGCAGCTTTAGGACAGGCCTTACCGGGGAGCTGTTTTTT. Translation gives CASSFRTGLTGELFF.

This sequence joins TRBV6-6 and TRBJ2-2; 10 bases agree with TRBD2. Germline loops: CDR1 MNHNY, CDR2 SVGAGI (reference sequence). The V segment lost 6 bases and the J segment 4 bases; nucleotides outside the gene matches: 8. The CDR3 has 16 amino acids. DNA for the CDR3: TGTGCCAGCAGCCGACCCCTAGCGGGGGCCACCGGGGAGCTGTTTTTT. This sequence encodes CASSRPLAGATGELFF.

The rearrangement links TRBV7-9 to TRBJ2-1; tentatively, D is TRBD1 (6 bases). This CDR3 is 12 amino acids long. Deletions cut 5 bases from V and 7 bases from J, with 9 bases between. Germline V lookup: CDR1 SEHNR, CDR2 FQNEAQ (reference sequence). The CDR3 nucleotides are TGTGCCAGCAGCAAAACAGGGAATGAGCAGTTCTTC. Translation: CASSKTGNEQFF.

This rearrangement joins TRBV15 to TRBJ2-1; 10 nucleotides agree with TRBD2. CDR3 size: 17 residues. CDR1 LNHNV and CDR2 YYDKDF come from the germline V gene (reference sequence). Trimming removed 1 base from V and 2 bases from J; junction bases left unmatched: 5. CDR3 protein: CATSRGLAGVAYNEQFF. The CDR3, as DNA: TGTGCCACCAGCAGAGGTCTAGCGGGAGTTGCCTACAATGAGCAGTTCTTC.

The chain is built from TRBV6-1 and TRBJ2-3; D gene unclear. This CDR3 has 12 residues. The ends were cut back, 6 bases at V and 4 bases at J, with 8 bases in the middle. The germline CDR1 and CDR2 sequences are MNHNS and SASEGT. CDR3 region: CASRTSPDTQYF. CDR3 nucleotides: TGTGCCAGCAGAACGTCCCCAGATACGCAGTATTTT.

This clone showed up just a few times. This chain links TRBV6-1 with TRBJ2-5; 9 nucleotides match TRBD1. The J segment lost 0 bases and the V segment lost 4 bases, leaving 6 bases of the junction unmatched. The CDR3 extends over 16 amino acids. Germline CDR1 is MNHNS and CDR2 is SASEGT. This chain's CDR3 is CASSGRQGEYQETQYF. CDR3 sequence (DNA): TGTGCCAGCAGTGGTCGACAGGGGGAGTACCAAGAGACCCAGTACTTC.

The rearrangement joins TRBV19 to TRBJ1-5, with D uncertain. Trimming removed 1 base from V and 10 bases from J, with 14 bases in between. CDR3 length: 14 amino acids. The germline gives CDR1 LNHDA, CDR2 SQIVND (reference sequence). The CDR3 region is CASSIGTLIGPQHF. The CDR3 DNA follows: TGTGCCAGTAGTATAGGGACCCTTATTGGACCCCAGCATTTT.

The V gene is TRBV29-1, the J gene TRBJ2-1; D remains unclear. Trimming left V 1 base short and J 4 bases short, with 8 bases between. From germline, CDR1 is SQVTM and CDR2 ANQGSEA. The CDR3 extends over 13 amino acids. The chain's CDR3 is CSVEGQKYNEQFF. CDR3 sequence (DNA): TGCAGCGTTGAAGGACAAAAATACAATGAGCAGTTCTTC.

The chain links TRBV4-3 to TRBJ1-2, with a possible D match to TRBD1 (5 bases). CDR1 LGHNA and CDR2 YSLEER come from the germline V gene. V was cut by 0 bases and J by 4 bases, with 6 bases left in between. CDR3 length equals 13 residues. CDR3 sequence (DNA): TGCGCCAGCAGCCAAGAGACAGCCTATGGCTACACCTTC. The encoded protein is CASSQETAYGYTF.